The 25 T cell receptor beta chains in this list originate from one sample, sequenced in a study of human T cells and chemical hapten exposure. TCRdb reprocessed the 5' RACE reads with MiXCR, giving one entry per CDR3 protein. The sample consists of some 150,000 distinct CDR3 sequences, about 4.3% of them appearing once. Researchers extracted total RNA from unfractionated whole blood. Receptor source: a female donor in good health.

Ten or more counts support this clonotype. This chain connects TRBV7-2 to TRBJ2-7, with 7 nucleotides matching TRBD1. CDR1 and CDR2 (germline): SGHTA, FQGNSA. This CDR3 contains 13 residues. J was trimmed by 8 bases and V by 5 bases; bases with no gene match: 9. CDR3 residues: CASSLNWDSQQYF. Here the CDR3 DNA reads TGTGCCAGCAGCCTGAACTGGGACAGCCAGCAGTACTTC.

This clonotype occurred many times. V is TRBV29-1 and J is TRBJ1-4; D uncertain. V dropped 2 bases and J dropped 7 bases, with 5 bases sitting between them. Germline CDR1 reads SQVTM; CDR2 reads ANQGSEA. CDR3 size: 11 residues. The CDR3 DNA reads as TGCAGCGTTGAATTGAGTGAAAAACTGTTTTTT. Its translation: CSVELSEKLFF. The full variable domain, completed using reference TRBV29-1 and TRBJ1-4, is SAVISQKPSRDICQRGTSLTIQCQVDSQVTMMFWYRQQPGQSLTLIATANQGSEATYESGFVIDKFPISRPNLTFSTLTVSNMSPEDSSIYLCSVELSEKLFFGSGTQLSVL.

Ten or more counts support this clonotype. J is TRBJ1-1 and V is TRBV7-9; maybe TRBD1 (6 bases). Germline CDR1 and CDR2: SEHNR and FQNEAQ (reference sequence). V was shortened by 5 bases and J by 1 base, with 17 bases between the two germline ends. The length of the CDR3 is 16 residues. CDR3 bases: TGTGCCAGCAGCGTAACAGGGAATCCCTCGAACACTGAAGCTTTCTTT. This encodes CASSVTGNPSNTEAFF.

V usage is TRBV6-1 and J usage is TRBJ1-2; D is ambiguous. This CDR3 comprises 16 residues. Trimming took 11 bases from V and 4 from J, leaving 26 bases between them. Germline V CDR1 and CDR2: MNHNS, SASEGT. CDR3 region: CAANPIREDCFYGYTF. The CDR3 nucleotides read TGTGCCGCGAACCCCATAAGGGAGGATTGCTTCTATGGCTACACCTTC.

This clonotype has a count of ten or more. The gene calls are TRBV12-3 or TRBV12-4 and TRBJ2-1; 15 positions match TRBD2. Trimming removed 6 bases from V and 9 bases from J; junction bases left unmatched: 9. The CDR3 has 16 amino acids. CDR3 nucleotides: TGTGCCAGCAGGGCGGGACTAGCGGGGGGACCCCGTGAGCAGTTCTTC. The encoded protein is CASRAGLAGGPREQFF.

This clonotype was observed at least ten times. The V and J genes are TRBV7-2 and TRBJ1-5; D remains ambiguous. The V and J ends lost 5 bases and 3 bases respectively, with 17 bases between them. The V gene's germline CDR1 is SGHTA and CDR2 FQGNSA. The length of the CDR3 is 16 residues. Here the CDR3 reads CASSLVSWGTNQPQHF. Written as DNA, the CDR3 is TGTGCCAGCAGCCTAGTGAGTTGGGGAACCAATCAGCCCCAGCATTTT. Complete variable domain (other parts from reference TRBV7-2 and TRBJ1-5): GAGVSQSPSNKVTEKGKDVELRCDPISGHTALYWYRQSLGQGLEFLIYFQGNSAPDKSGLPSDRFSAERTGGSVSTLTIQRTQQEDSAVYLCASSLVSWGTNQPQHFGDGTRLSIL.

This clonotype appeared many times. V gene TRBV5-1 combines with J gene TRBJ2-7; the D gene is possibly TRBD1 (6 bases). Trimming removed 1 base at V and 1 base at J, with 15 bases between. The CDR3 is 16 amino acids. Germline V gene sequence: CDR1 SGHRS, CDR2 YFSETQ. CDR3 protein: CASSLTLGQKSYEQYF. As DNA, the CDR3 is TGCGCCAGCAGCTTGACGCTCGGACAGAAATCCTACGAGCAGTACTTC.

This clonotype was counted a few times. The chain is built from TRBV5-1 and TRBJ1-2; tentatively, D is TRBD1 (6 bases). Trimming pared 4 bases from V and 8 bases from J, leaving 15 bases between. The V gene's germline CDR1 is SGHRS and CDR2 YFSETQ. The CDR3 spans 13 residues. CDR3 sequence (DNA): TGCGCCAGCAGCCGGGAAGGGACAAAAGGCTACACCTTC. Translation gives CASSREGTKGYTF.

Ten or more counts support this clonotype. The CDR3: CASIDEQGRNTEAFF. DNA for the CDR3: TGTGCCAGCATCGATGAACAGGGGAGGAACACTGAAGCTTTCTTT. The J gene is TRBJ1-1, the V gene TRBV2, with 7 bases identical to TRBD1. This CDR3 comprises 15 residues. Germline CDR1 and CDR2: SNHLY and FYNNEI. After removal of 7 bases from V and 1 base from J, the junction contained 9 bases not matched to a gene.

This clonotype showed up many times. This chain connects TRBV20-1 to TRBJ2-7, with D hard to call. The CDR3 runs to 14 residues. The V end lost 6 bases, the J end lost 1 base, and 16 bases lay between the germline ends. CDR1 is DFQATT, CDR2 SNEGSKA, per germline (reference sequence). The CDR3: CSAKGHLASYEQYF. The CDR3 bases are TGCAGTGCAAAGGGCCATCTGGCATCCTACGAGCAGTACTTC.

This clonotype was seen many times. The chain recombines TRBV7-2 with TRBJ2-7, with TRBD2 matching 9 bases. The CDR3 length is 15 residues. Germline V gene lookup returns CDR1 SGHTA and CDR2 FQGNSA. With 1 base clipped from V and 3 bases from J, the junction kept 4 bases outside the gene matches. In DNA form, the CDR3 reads TGTGCCAGCAGCTTAGGACTAGCGGATTACTACGAGCAGTACTTC. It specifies CASSLGLADYYEQYF.

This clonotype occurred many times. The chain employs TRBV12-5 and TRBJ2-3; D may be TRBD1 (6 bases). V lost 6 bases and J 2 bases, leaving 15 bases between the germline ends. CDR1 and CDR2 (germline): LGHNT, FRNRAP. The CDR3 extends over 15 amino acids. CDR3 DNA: TGTGCTAGTGGAAATGATCAGGGGACCACAGATACGCAGTATTTT. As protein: CASGNDQGTTDTQYF.

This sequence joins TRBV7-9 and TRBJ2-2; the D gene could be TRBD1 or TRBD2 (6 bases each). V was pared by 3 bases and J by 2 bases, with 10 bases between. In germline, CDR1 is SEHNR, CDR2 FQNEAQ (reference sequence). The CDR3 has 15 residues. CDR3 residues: CASSFWGANTGELFF. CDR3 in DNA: TGTGCCAGCAGCTTTTGGGGGGCCAACACCGGGGAGCTGTTTTTT.

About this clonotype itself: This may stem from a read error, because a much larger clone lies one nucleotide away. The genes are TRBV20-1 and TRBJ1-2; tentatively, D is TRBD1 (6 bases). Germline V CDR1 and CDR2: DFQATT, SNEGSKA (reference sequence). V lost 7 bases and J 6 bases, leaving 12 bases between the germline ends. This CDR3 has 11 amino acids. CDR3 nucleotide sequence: TGCAGTGGGGGGGGCAGCGATGGCTACACCTTC. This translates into CSGGGSDGYTF.

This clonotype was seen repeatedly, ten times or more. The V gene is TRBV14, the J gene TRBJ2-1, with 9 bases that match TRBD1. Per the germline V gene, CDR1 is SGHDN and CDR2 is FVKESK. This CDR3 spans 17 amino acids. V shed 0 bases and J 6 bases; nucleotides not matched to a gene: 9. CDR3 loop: CASSQDPGQGSGNEQFF. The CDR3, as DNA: TGTGCCAGCAGCCAAGACCCGGGACAGGGTAGCGGCAATGAGCAGTTCTTC.

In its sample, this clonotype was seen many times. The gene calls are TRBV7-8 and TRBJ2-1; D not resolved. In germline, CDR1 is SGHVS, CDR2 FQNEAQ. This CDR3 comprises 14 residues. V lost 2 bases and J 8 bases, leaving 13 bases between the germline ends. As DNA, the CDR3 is TGTGCCAGCAGCTTACGAGTGGTTCTCCATGAGCAGTTCTTC. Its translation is CASSLRVVLHEQFF.

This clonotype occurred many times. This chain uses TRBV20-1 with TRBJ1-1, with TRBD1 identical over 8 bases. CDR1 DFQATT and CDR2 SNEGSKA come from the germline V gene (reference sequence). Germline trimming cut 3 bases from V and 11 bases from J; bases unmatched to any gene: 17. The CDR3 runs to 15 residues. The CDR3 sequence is CSARGDSDRVFEAFF. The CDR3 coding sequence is TGCAGTGCTAGGGGAGACTCGGACAGGGTATTTGAGGCTTTCTTT.

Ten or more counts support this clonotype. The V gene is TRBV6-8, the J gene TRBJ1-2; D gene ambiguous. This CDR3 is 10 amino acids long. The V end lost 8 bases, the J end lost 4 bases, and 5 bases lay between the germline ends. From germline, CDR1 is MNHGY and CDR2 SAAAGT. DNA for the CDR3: TGTGCCAGCGGAGGCTATGGCTACACCTTC. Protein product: CASGGYGYTF.

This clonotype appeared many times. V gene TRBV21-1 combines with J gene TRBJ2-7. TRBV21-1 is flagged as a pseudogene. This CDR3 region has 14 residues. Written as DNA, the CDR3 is TGTGCCAGCAGCAACGATGGGTCTCCCTACGAGCAGTACTTC. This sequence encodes CASSNDGSPYEQYF.

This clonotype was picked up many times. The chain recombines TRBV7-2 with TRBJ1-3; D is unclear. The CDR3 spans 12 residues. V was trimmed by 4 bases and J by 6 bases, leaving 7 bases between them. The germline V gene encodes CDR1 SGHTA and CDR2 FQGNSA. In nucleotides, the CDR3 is TGTGCCAGCAGCTCCGGTTTAAACACCATATATTTT. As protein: CASSSGLNTIYF.

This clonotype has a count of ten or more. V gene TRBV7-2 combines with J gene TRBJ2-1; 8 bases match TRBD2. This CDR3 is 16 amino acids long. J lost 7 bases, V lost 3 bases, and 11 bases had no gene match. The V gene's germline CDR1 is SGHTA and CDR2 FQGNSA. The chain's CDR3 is CASSLRRGGSSNEQFF. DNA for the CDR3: TGTGCCAGCAGCTTGAGACGGGGGGGCTCGAGTAATGAGCAGTTCTTC.

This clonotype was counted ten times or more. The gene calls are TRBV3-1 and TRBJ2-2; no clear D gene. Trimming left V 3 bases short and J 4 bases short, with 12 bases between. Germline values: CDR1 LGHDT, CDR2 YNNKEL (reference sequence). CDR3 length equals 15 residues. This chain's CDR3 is CASSQRSPGTGELFF. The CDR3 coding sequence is TGTGCCAGCAGCCAGCGGTCACCAGGCACCGGGGAGCTGTTTTTT.

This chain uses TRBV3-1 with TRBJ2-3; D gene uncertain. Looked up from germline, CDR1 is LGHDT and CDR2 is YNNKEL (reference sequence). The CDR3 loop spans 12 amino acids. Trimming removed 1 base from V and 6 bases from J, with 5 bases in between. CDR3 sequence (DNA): TGTGCCAGCAGCCAAGGATCGGATACGCAGTATTTT. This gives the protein CASSQGSDTQYF.

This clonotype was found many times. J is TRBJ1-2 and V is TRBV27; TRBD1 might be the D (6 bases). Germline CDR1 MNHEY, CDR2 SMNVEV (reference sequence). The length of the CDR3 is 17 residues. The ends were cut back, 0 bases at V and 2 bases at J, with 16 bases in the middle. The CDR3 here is CASSLSPDRTLNYGYTF. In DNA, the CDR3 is TGTGCCAGCAGTTTATCCCCGGACAGAACTTTAAACTATGGCTACACCTTC.

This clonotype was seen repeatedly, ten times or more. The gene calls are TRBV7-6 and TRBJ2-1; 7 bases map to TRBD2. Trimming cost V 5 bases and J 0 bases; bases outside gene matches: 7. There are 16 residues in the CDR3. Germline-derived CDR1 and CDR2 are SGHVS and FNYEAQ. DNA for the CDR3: TGTGCCAGCAGCCCCAGCGGGACCCTCTCCTACAATGAGCAGTTCTTC. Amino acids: CASSPSGTLSYNEQFF.